These 8 T cell receptor beta chains came from one sample sequenced in a study of blood T cell repertoires in COVID-19. Sequencing was performed with immunoSEQ multiplex PCR; in TCRdb, only in-frame clones are kept and a portion is missing. This table holds approximately 200,000 clones, roughly 85% found once. Sequencing used PBMCs or T cells enriched from blood (not recorded which). All receptors come from a man aged 25 to 40 who had recovered from COVID-19.

The chain employs TRBV5-1 and TRBJ2-3; no reliable D call. The germline gives CDR1 SGHRS, CDR2 YFSETQ. Trimming stripped 10 bases from V and 2 bases from J, with 11 bases between. The CDR3 is 12 amino acids. The chain's CDR3 is CAVAPVTDTQYF. The DNA for the CDR3 is TGCGCCGTGGCCCCAGTCACAGATACGCAGTATTTT.

This chain uses TRBV13 with TRBJ2-2; tentative D call: TRBD2 (6 bases). This CDR3 contains 16 residues. Trimming pared 2 bases from V and 7 bases from J, leaving 17 bases between. Per germline, CDR1 PRHDT and CDR2 FYEKMQ (reference sequence). CDR3: CASSLTGVGENGELFF. The CDR3 region has the DNA TGTGCCAGCAGCTTAACGGGAGTGGGTGAGAACGGGGAGCTGTTTTTT.

V and J are TRBV7-2 and TRBJ2-2; 7 nucleotides align to TRBD1. This CDR3 contains 16 residues. After removal of 3 bases from V and 5 bases from J, the junction contained 9 bases not matched to a gene. The V gene's germline CDR1 is SGHTA and CDR2 FQGNSA. This CDR3 reads CASSLDRTGRTGELFF. The CDR3 nucleotides are TGTGCCAGCAGCTTGGATCGGACAGGTCGTACCGGGGAGCTGTTTTTT.

This chain links TRBV2 with TRBJ1-5; 9 bases agree with TRBD1. Germline V gene data show CDR1 as SNHLY and CDR2 as FYNNEI. J lost 1 base, V lost 6 bases, and 4 bases had no gene match. The CDR3 sequence is 15 residues long. The CDR3 nucleotides read TGTGCCAGCAGACAGGGGGCCTGGAGCAATCAGCCCCAGCATTTT. Protein product: CASRQGAWSNQPQHF. The entire variable domain, with the rest obtained from reference TRBV2 and TRBJ1-5, is as follows: EPEVTQTPSHQVTQMGQEVILRCVPISNHLYFYWYRQILGQKVEFLVSFYNNEISEKSEIFDDQFSVERPDGSNFTLKIRSTKLEDSAMYFCASRQGAWSNQPQHFGDGTRLSIL.

The V gene is TRBV14, the J gene TRBJ2-5, with D uncertain. With 2 bases removed from V and 4 bases from J, the gap between germline ends came to 5 bases. Germline V gene data show CDR1 as SGHDN and CDR2 as FVKESK. The CDR3 runs to 12 residues. The CDR3 DNA sequence: TGTGCCAGCAGCCAATCGGGAGAGACCCAGTACTTC. This translates into CASSQSGETQYF.

Ten or more counts support this clone. The V call is TRBV4-2, the J call TRBJ1-1; no clear D. In germline, CDR1 is LGHNA, CDR2 YNFKEQ. V lost 0 bases, J lost 0 bases, and 5 bases lay in between. The CDR3 is 14 amino acids. The chain's CDR3 is CASSQEYLNTEAFF. The DNA for the CDR3 is TGTGCCAGCAGCCAAGAGTACTTGAACACTGAAGCTTTCTTT.

The chain carries TRBV6-5 and TRBJ1-4; D gene ambiguous. This CDR3 has 14 amino acids. V was clipped by 7 bases and J by 0 bases, with 9 bases between them. CDR1 is MNHEY and CDR2 is SVGAGI in the germline V gene. CDR3 residues: CASMEGPTNEKLFF. Written as DNA, the CDR3 is TGTGCCAGCATGGAGGGTCCAACTAATGAAAAACTGTTTTTT.

V usage is TRBV27 and J usage is TRBJ2-2, with 9 bases matching TRBD2. With 1 base clipped from V and 3 bases from J, the junction kept 18 bases outside the gene matches. Germline assignment: CDR1 MNHEY and CDR2 SMNVEV (reference sequence). The CDR3 is 21 amino acids. CDR3 sequence reads: CASSLWMGAGGSDKDTGELFF. The CDR3 nucleotides are TGTGCCAGCAGTTTATGGATGGGAGCGGGAGGATCCGATAAAGACACCGGGGAGCTGTTTTTT.